Presented here are 28 T cell receptor beta chains from one specimen sequenced in a study of cytomegalovirus exposure and HLA in healthy donors. Amplification used 60 Vbeta primers and 13 Jbeta primers. Sequencing used immunoSEQ multiplex PCR; TCRdb keeps in-frame clones, though not all of them. The sample comprises 100,000 or so clones, around two thirds of which are singletons, and 2% to 3% rests with the top ten. The sequenced sample was PBMCs. The receptors originated from a middle-aged man in good health and CMV-seropositive.

The CDR3 region is CASWDRGSNQPQHF. CDR3 coding DNA: TGTGCCAGTTGGGACAGGGGAAGCAATCAGCCCCAGCATTTT. The gene calls are TRBV19 and TRBJ1-5; TRBD1 matches 10 bases. The CDR3 has 14 amino acids. The V gene end was trimmed by 8 bases and the J gene end by 1 base; junction bases not matched to a gene: 2. Germline lookup yields CDR1 LNHDA and CDR2 SQIVND (reference sequence).

The CDR3 spells CASSTLVRSETQYF. CDR3 sequence (DNA): TGTGCCAGTAGTACACTAGTTCGGTCAGAGACCCAGTACTTC. The chain combines TRBV19 with TRBJ2-5; possible D gene TRBD2, 5 bases. Germline lookup yields CDR1 LNHDA and CDR2 SQIVND (reference sequence). Trimming took off 4 bases at V and 4 bases at J, with 13 bases between the two ends. CDR3 length: 14 residues.

As for this clone: The same CDR3 is also encoded by other DNA sequences in this sample. This sequence joins TRBV18 and TRBJ1-1; D remains unclear. CDR1 and CDR2 from the germline V gene are KGHSH and LQKENI. The CDR3 is made up of 13 amino acids. V was trimmed by 2 bases and J by 1 base, leaving 5 bases between them. CDR3 DNA: TGTGCCAGCTCACCAGGGCAGAACACTGAAGCTTTCTTT. This translates into CASSPGQNTEAFF.

The genes are TRBV27 and TRBJ2-7; the match to TRBD1 covers 9 bases. The CDR3 runs 13 residues. CDR1 is MNHEY and CDR2 is SMNVEV in the germline V gene (reference sequence). V gave up 4 bases and J gave up 6 bases; unmatched junction bases: 4. CDR3 DNA sequence: TGTGCCAGCAGTTGGGACAGGGAGGGCGAGCAGTACTTC. Translating gives CASSWDREGEQYF.

J is TRBJ1-3 and V is TRBV7-2; D unclear. Germline V gene lookup returns CDR1 SGHTA and CDR2 FQGNSA. V lost 3 bases and J 5 bases, leaving 8 bases between the germline ends. The CDR3 sequence is 13 residues long. For the CDR3, the DNA is TGTGCCAGCAGCTTCCGGGAGAGAAACACCATATATTTT. Encoded protein: CASSFRERNTIYF.

The V call is TRBV5-6, the J call TRBJ2-5, with 10 nucleotides matching TRBD2. Germline values: CDR1 SGHDT, CDR2 YYEEEE. CDR3 length: 16 residues. J lost 5 bases, V lost 4 bases, and 11 bases had no gene match. The CDR3 protein is CASSRNSGGARETQYF. As DNA, the CDR3 is TGTGCCAGCAGCCGAAACAGCGGGGGGGCCCGGGAGACCCAGTACTTC.

V usage is TRBV27 and J usage is TRBJ2-1; TRBD2 aligns across 7 bases. The CDR3 totals 17 residues. Germline trimming cut 2 bases from V and 2 bases from J; bases unmatched to any gene: 9. Germline V lookup: CDR1 MNHEY, CDR2 SMNVEV (reference sequence). In nucleotides, the CDR3 is TGTGCCAGCAGTTTAGCCCCCTCTAGCGGAGCCTACAATGAGCAGTTCTTC. This translates into CASSLAPSSGAYNEQFF.

V is TRBV18 and J is TRBJ2-1; 13 bases agree with TRBD2. Germline V CDR1 and CDR2: KGHSH, LQKENI. V gave up 2 bases and J gave up 7 bases; unmatched junction bases: 2. The CDR3 has 15 residues. CDR3 sequence: CASSPGLAGVNEQFF. CDR3 bases: TGTGCCAGCTCACCAGGACTAGCGGGGGTAAATGAGCAGTTCTTC.

The V and J genes are TRBV19 and TRBJ1-3; tentative D call: TRBD1 (5 bases). CDR3 length: 16 residues. Germline loops: CDR1 LNHDA, CDR2 SQIVND (reference sequence). Deletions cut 7 bases from V and 0 bases from J, with 16 bases between. CDR3 in DNA: TGTGCCAGTACCGAGGACATCTCGTACTCTGGAAACACCATATATTTT. Its translation is CASTEDISYSGNTIYF.

To note about this clone: Mismatch with germline at one junction end may stem from a read error. The gene calls are TRBV5-4 and TRBJ2-3; TRBD2 matches at 13 bases. CDR1 and CDR2 (germline): SGHNT, YYREEE (reference sequence). The CDR3 loop spans 15 amino acids. The CDR3 sequence is CANSPRTSGGDTQYF. The CDR3 nucleotides are TGTGCCAACAGCCCTAGGACTAGCGGGGGAGATACGCAGTATTTT.

The chain couples TRBV5-1 to TRBJ2-3; perhaps TRBD2 as D (6 bases). The length of the CDR3 is 15 residues. The ends were cut back, 0 bases at V and 4 bases at J, with 12 bases in the middle. From germline, CDR1 is SGHRS and CDR2 YFSETQ. CDR3 sequence: CASSLAGWGADTQYF. Here the CDR3 DNA reads TGCGCCAGCAGCTTGGCGGGCTGGGGGGCAGATACGCAGTATTTT.

The V gene is TRBV11-2, the J gene TRBJ2-7; D may be TRBD1 (5 bases). From germline, CDR1 is SGHAT and CDR2 FQNNGV. V shed 2 bases and J shed 5 bases, with 7 bases lying between them. This CDR3 is built from 12 residues. The DNA for the CDR3 is TGTGCCAGCAGCTTATGGACAAACGAGCAGTACTTC. Translated: CASSLWTNEQYF.

The chain recombines TRBV5-1 with TRBJ2-1; tentative D call: TRBD1 (5 bases). CDR1 is SGHRS, CDR2 YFSETQ, per germline. The CDR3 consists of 14 residues. V dropped 4 bases and J dropped 5 bases, with 13 bases sitting between them. The CDR3, as DNA: TGCGCCAGCAGCGTGATTGACAGCAACAATGAGCAGTTCTTC. It translates to CASSVIDSNNEQFF.

The chain recombines TRBV4-2 with TRBJ2-5, with D hard to call. V was cut by 4 bases and J by 5 bases, with 17 bases left in between. Germline V lookup: CDR1 LGHNA, CDR2 YNFKEQ. The CDR3 is made up of 15 amino acids. The CDR3 loop is CASSPRLISGETQYF. The CDR3 DNA reads as TGTGCCAGCAGCCCCCGACTGATTTCGGGTGAGACCCAGTACTTC.

The chain combines TRBV6-1 with TRBJ1-1; 8 bases map to TRBD1. The germline CDR1 and CDR2 sequences are MNHNS and SASEGT. The CDR3 sequence is 15 residues long. Unmatched junction bases numbered 5, after V lost 4 bases and J lost 1 base. The CDR3 reads CASSVDRGQNTEAFF. The CDR3 DNA reads TGTGCCAGCAGTGTTGACAGGGGTCAGAACACTGAAGCTTTCTTT.

This rearrangement joins TRBV11-2 to TRBJ2-7; weak D call: TRBD2 (7 bases). Germline CDR1 SGHAT, CDR2 FQNNGV. V was cut by 2 bases and J by 5 bases, with 16 bases left in between. The CDR3 has 15 amino acids. CDR3 region: CASSLRGGVWNEQYF. Here the CDR3 DNA reads TGTGCCAGCAGCTTAAGGGGGGGGGTGTGGAACGAGCAGTACTTC.

The chain has TRBV10-3 and TRBJ2-7; 9 bases match TRBD1. The CDR3 spans 14 residues. The germline V gene has CDR1 ENHRY and CDR2 SYGVKD. V dropped 9 bases and J dropped 1; count of bases not matched to a gene: 7. CDR3 amino acids: CAMRPGTGSYEQYF. The CDR3 nucleotides read TGTGCCATGCGTCCCGGGACAGGGTCCTACGAGCAGTACTTC.

The V gene is TRBV5-1, the J gene TRBJ1-1, with D hard to call. CDR1 SGHRS and CDR2 YFSETQ come from the germline V gene. V lost 4 bases and J lost 1, with 8 bases in between. CDR3 length: 13 amino acids. The DNA of the CDR3 is TGCGCCAGCAGCCCGGGAACGAACACTGAAGCTTTCTTT. Translation: CASSPGTNTEAFF.

This sequence joins TRBV5-1 and TRBJ2-2; possibly TRBD2 for D (5 bases). The CDR3 length is 16 residues. The V gene lost 1 base and the J gene lost 5 bases, with 15 bases spanning the gap. CDR1 and CDR2 (germline): SGHRS, YFSETQ. In DNA, the CDR3 is TGCGCCAGCAGCTTGTTAGACCCCACGGGGACCGGGGAGCTGTTTTTT. Protein product: CASSLLDPTGTGELFF.

The chain couples TRBV15 to TRBJ2-3; tentative D call: TRBD2 (5 bases). The germline CDR1 and CDR2 sequences are LNHNV and YYDKDF (reference sequence). The CDR3 runs to 14 residues. Trimming cost V 8 bases and J 1 base, with 13 bases left between them. As DNA, the CDR3 is TGTGCCACCGCCCCGAGGGTCGGCACAGATACGCAGTATTTT. Amino acid sequence: CATAPRVGTDTQYF.

The chain carries TRBV5-5 and TRBJ2-2; 15 nucleotides agree with TRBD2. From germline, CDR1 is SGHKS and CDR2 YYEKEE (reference sequence). V dropped 4 bases and J dropped 4; count of bases not matched to a gene: 8. The CDR3 is 18 amino acids. CDR3 residues: CASSLTTGLAGGTGELFF. DNA of the CDR3: TGTGCCAGCAGCCTTACTACGGGACTAGCGGGAGGCACCGGGGAGCTGTTTTTT.

The rearrangement links TRBV5-4 to TRBJ2-5; 8 bases match TRBD2. V dropped 3 bases and J dropped 5; count of bases not matched to a gene: 12. Germline V gives CDR1 SGHNT, CDR2 YYREEE (reference sequence). CDR3 length: 16 amino acids. In DNA, the CDR3 is TGTGCCAGCAGCTCATCCGGGACTAGAGGTGTGGAGACCCAGTACTTC. This gives the protein CASSSSGTRGVETQYF.

CDR3 coding DNA: TGTGCCAGCTCACCAGATACATCTGGACAGGGGTACCAGCCCCAGCATTTT. It codes for CASSPDTSGQGYQPQHF. The V and J genes are TRBV18 and TRBJ1-5; TRBD1 agrees at 9 bases. In germline, CDR1 is KGHSH, CDR2 LQKENI. The CDR3 length is 17 residues. V dropped 2 bases and J dropped 7; count of bases not matched to a gene: 12. The whole variable domain, filled in from reference TRBV18 and TRBJ1-5, reads NAGVMQNPRHLVRRRGQEARLRCSPMKGHSHVYWYRQLPEEGLKFMVYLQKENIIDESGMPKERFSAEFPKEGPSILRIQQVVRGDSAAYFCASSPDTSGQGYQPQHFGDGTRLSIL.

The J gene is TRBJ1-4, the V gene TRBV6-5; no firm D call. The CDR3 sequence is 14 residues long. Trimming stripped 7 bases from V and 2 bases from J, with 11 bases between. Germline loops: CDR1 MNHEY, CDR2 SVGAGI. The CDR3 region is CASMSGWTNEKLFF. The CDR3 nucleotides are TGTGCCAGCATGAGCGGGTGGACTAATGAAAAACTGTTTTTT.

Of note for this clone: The identical CDR3 is also encoded by other nucleotide sequences in the sample. The V call is TRBV9, the J call TRBJ2-7; 10 bases fit TRBD1. This CDR3 is 14 amino acids long. The V and J ends lost 0 bases and 7 bases, in that order; junction bases with no gene match: 4. Germline V lookup: CDR1 SGDLS, CDR2 YYNGEE. The CDR3 nucleotides are TGTGCCAGCAGCGTAGAGGGACAGGGGTATGAGCAGTACTTC. Protein: CASSVEGQGYEQYF.

V gene TRBV7-8 combines with J gene TRBJ2-3; D is ambiguous. The V and J ends lost 5 bases and 8 bases respectively, with 8 bases between them. The CDR3 contains 11 residues. Per the germline V gene, CDR1 is SGHVS and CDR2 is FQNEAQ. The CDR3 region is CASSGPFTQYF. For the CDR3, the DNA is TGTGCCAGCAGCGGCCCATTTACGCAGTATTTT.

This chain links TRBV5-6 with TRBJ1-6; 7 bases line up with TRBD1. Trimming took 3 bases from V and 7 from J; bases not matched to a gene: 10. The CDR3 runs to 16 residues. Looked up from germline, CDR1 is SGHDT and CDR2 is YYEEEE. CDR3 protein: CASSSRLGQRNSPLHF. DNA for the CDR3: TGTGCCAGCAGCTCAAGGTTGGGACAGCGAAATTCACCCCTCCACTTT.

This chain links TRBV6-5 with TRBJ2-1; D might be TRBD2 (6 bases). Germline lookup yields CDR1 MNHEY and CDR2 SVGAGI. Trimming took 2 bases from V and 7 from J, leaving 6 bases between them. This CDR3 is 12 amino acids long. CDR3 nucleotide sequence: TGTGCCAGCAGTTACGGGGGGAATGAGCAGTTCTTC. Its protein is CASSYGGNEQFF.